The next 18 T cell receptor beta chains were all read from a single sample in a study of technical replicates of blood from a few donors. Using immunoSEQ multiplex PCR, the repertoire was profiled, and TCRdb retains in-frame clones only, with some absent. The sample has 55,000 to 65,000 clones; 95% to 98% are singletons. The specimen sequenced was T cells isolated from PBMCs. The origin of the receptors is a human donor in good health.

This chain joins TRBV5-6 and TRBJ2-7; D is perhaps TRBD2 (6 bases). Trimming took off 3 bases at V and 5 bases at J, with 21 bases between the two ends. Germline V gene data show CDR1 as SGHDT and CDR2 as YYEEEE. This CDR3 comprises 16 residues. The CDR3 region has the DNA TGTGCCAGCAGCTCCCTAGTGGGCGGAGGGCCTAACGAGCAGTACTTC. Residues: CASSSLVGGGPNEQYF.

This chain uses TRBV11-2 with TRBJ2-7; D is unresolved. Germline CDR1 and CDR2: SGHAT and FQNNGV. CDR3 length: 13 residues. Trimming took off 3 bases at V and 7 bases at J, with 13 bases between the two ends. The CDR3 DNA follows: TGTGCCAGCAGCTTGTATAGCTCGTGGGAGCAGTACTTC. Its translation is CASSLYSSWEQYF.

J is TRBJ1-1 and V is TRBV29-1; TRBD1 might be the D (5 bases). This CDR3 contains 12 residues. V lost 5 bases and J lost 4, with 11 bases in between. CDR1 SQVTM and CDR2 ANQGSEA come from the germline V gene. CDR3 bases: TGCAGCGTTATAATGGGGGGCACTGAAGCTTTCTTT. Amino acid sequence: CSVIMGGTEAFF.

The V gene is TRBV7-9, the J gene TRBJ2-2; D might be TRBD2 (5 bases). Germline CDR1 is SEHNR and CDR2 is FQNEAQ (reference sequence). This CDR3 has 10 amino acids. V lost 9 bases to trimming and J lost 10 bases, with 9 bases between them. CDR3 loop: CARRETELFF. The CDR3 DNA reads as TGTGCCAGAAGGGAGACGGAGCTGTTTTTT.

The CDR3 bases are TGCAGCGTTGGGGGGGGGCACCCCTCTGGGGCCAACGTCCTGACTTTC. Translating it yields CSVGGGHPSGANVLTF. The chain employs TRBV29-1 and TRBJ2-6, with D possibly TRBD2 on 7 matching bases. CDR1 and CDR2 (germline): SQVTM, ANQGSEA. The V end was cut by 4 bases, the J end by 0 bases, with 13 bases between. This CDR3 contains 16 residues.

The chain has TRBV14 and TRBJ1-2; D possibly corresponds to TRBD1 (5 bases). Per the germline V gene, CDR1 is SGHDN and CDR2 is FVKESK. This CDR3 has 14 residues. V was clipped by 0 bases and J by 4 bases, with 9 bases between them. The CDR3 DNA is TGTGCCAGCAGCCAAGATGCCAGGGCCTATGGCTACACCTTC. It yields the protein CASSQDARAYGYTF.

The J gene is TRBJ2-2, the V gene TRBV5-4; 7 nucleotides align to TRBD2. Trimming removed 5 bases from V and 7 bases from J; junction bases left unmatched: 5. This CDR3 spans 13 amino acids. Germline CDR1 and CDR2: SGHNT and YYREEE (reference sequence). CDR3 residues: CASSRASGGELFF. CDR3 nucleotides: TGTGCCAGCAGTCGAGCTAGCGGCGGGGAGCTGTTTTTT.

This chain joins TRBV2 and TRBJ2-1; D might be TRBD2 (6 bases). The germline V gene has CDR1 SNHLY and CDR2 FYNNEI. The CDR3 covers 10 residues. The V gene lost 8 bases and the J gene lost 9 bases, with 8 bases spanning the gap. The CDR3 DNA follows: TGTGCCAGCGACGGGGGTGAGCAGTTCTTC. Translating it yields CASDGGEQFF. Together with reference TRBV2 and TRBJ2-1, the CDR3 gives the full variable domain: EPEVTQTPSHQVTQMGQEVILRCVPISNHLYFYWYRQILGQKVEFLVSFYNNEISEKSEIFDDQFSVERPDGSNFTLKIRSTKLEDSAMYFCASDGGEQFFGPGTRLTVL.

The chain carries TRBV9 and TRBJ2-5; 11 nucleotides agree with TRBD2. The germline gives CDR1 SGDLS, CDR2 YYNGEE. This CDR3 contains 16 residues. Trimming took 0 bases from V and 3 from J; bases not matched to a gene: 4. The CDR3 sequence: CASSVALAGGEETQYF. CDR3 nucleotide sequence: TGTGCCAGCAGCGTAGCCCTAGCGGGGGGCGAAGAGACCCAGTACTTC.

This rearrangement joins TRBV5-1 to TRBJ2-1; TRBD1 matches at 11 bases. The CDR3 spans 14 residues. The germline V gene encodes CDR1 SGHRS and CDR2 YFSETQ. V gave up 6 bases and J gave up 6 bases; unmatched junction bases: 5. The CDR3 region is CASMGTGGSNEQFF. The CDR3 nucleotides read TGCGCCAGCATGGGGACAGGGGGTTCCAATGAGCAGTTCTTC.

V and J are TRBV6-6 and TRBJ2-1; no definite D call. With 7 bases removed from V and 9 bases from J, the gap between germline ends came to 7 bases. The CDR3 is 10 amino acids. CDR1 and CDR2 from the germline V gene are MNHNY and SVGAGI (reference sequence). The CDR3 sequence is CASTVFEQFF. The CDR3 DNA reads as TGTGCCAGCACTGTGTTTGAGCAGTTCTTC.

The genes are TRBV6-6 and TRBJ2-7, with D perhaps matching TRBD2 (5 bases). V was cut by 4 bases and J by 2 bases, with 12 bases left in between. CDR3 size: 14 residues. Germline loops: CDR1 MNHNY, CDR2 SVGAGI (reference sequence). CDR3 DNA sequence: TGTGCCAGCAGTTCAGGACTCATCACCTACGAGCAGTACTTC. This translates into CASSSGLITYEQYF.

The chain links TRBV25-1 to TRBJ2-1; no definite D call. V dropped 3 bases and J dropped 6 bases, with 12 bases sitting between them. The germline V gene encodes CDR1 MGHDK and CDR2 SYGVNS. The CDR3 covers 14 residues. Here the CDR3 DNA reads TGTGCCAGCAGTGACCTCTCAGGTGCCAATGAGCAGTTCTTC. This gives the protein CASSDLSGANEQFF.

This chain connects TRBV19 to TRBJ2-7; D remains unclear. Trimming left V 5 bases short and J 4 bases short, with 6 bases between. The CDR3 is 11 residues long. Germline assignment: CDR1 LNHDA and CDR2 SQIVND (reference sequence). In DNA form, the CDR3 reads TGTGCCAGTAGTCCGGGTTACGAGCAGTACTTC. Protein sequence: CASSPGYEQYF.

J is TRBJ2-7 and V is TRBV10-3, with TRBD1 identical over 9 bases. The J segment lost 5 bases and the V segment lost 11 bases, leaving 13 bases of the junction unmatched. The CDR3 has 14 residues. Per the germline V gene, CDR1 is ENHRY and CDR2 is SYGVKD. This chain's CDR3 is CAAGTGTGYDEQYF. Here the CDR3 DNA reads TGTGCCGCGGGAACCGGGACAGGGTACGACGAGCAGTACTTC.

The rearrangement links TRBV28 to TRBJ2-2; 7 bases are a match to TRBD1. The V segment lost 6 bases and the J segment 3 bases; nucleotides outside the gene matches: 4. CDR3 length equals 14 residues. Germline V gives CDR1 MDHEN, CDR2 SYDVKM. The CDR3 loop reads CASSTGQYTGELFF. As DNA, the CDR3 is TGTGCCAGCAGCACGGGACAGTACACCGGGGAGCTGTTTTTT. Complete variable domain (other parts from reference TRBV28 and TRBJ2-2): DVKVTQSSRYLVKRTGEKVFLECVQDMDHENMFWYRQDPGLGLRLIYFSYDVKMKEKGDIPEGYSVSREKKERFSLILESASTNQTSMYLCASSTGQYTGELFFGEGSRLTVL.

The chain couples TRBV6-5 to TRBJ2-7; D is ambiguous. V was trimmed by 4 bases and J by 7 bases, leaving 8 bases between them. The length of the CDR3 is 11 residues. Germline V lookup: CDR1 MNHEY, CDR2 SVGAGI. CDR3 DNA sequence: TGTGCCAGCAGTTCGGGTGGGGAGCAGTACTTC. It translates to CASSSGGEQYF.

The V and J genes are TRBV29-1 and TRBJ2-3; 9 nucleotides line up with TRBD2. CDR1 and CDR2 (germline): SQVTM, ANQGSEA. V gave up 5 bases and J gave up 4 bases; unmatched junction bases: 7. CDR3 size: 14 residues. This CDR3 is CSVFSGSNADTQYF. The CDR3, as DNA: TGCAGCGTTTTTAGCGGGAGTAACGCAGATACGCAGTATTTT.